This T cell receptor beta chain was sequenced during a study of blood T cell repertoires in COVID-19 (dated by TCRdb to about 2020). Some background on the complete study: Samples from collaborators originated in the United States, Italy and Spain and spanned both the acute and convalescent phases of COVID-19. The prospective study material was composed of cDNA or gDNA derived from T cells, B-cell-depleted T cells, or PBMCs. Subjects who had been exposed to COVID-19, were actively infected with it, or had recovered from it provided the deeply sampled blood TCRbeta repertoires that made up the dataset. A freely available public database, intended as a resource for researchers studying the immune response to SARS-CoV-2, is where the repertoires were released. The samples were drawn from the first 160 participants of the ongoing ImmuneRACE study and from some 1,300 subjects provided by 6 global collaborators. Nearly every sample came with metadata listing a de-identified subject ID, COVID-19 status, age in years and sex. Where available, HLA class I and class II types were obtained from metadata supplied by the sample provider rather than from assay-based typing. Study-wide findings and limitations: The amount of clinical and demographic metadata varied by source and participant and was provided uncurated.

At one collaborating source in Seattle, patients were enrolled during active infection and were followed longitudinally through the course of disease. Collaborating institutions collected whole blood in K2EDTA tubes following their own protocols. For TCRbeta analysis, collaborator samples were shipped as frozen whole blood, as isolated PBMCs, or as DNA extracted from either sample type. On this clone: The clone's antigen remains unknown. No base-level quality is on record; no much larger clone is a single base apart.

TCRbeta CDR3 regions were amplified from genomic DNA using the immunoSEQ Assay, a bias-controlled multiplex PCR. The paper's processing steps were these. The number of nucleated cells in each sample was estimated by amplification of reference gene primers within the assay. To quantify the absolute abundance of each unique TCRbeta CDR3 rearrangement, sequence reads were collapsed and filtered. For each sample, productive Simpson clonality was calculated as the square root of Simpson's diversity index over productive rearrangements. TCRdb's version of the immuneACCESS table is confined to in-frame rearrangements and falls short of the full clone set. An unresolved V gene accounts for under half of the shortfall where checked; the remainder is of unknown origin. The D gene and trimming were derived from the DNA, and the V and J assignments and clone size from that table. The sample data list about 97,000 clones, and approximately 86% of these were observed just once. More than 5% of the sample rests with the top ten.

CDR1 is given as SGHNT and CDR2 as YENEEA, both from the germline V gene. V loses 5 bases, J loses 1 base, and the germline ends lie 17 bases apart. Including the terminal cysteine and phenylalanine, the CDR3 comprises 16 residues. This entry keeps only the CDR3 DNA: 48 bases, framed from base 1. This clonotype originated in a woman aged 45-65 years with COVID-19, enrolled during active disease. Material for sequencing was peripheral blood. The chain is made from TRBV11-3 and TRBJ1-1; tentative D gene TRBD1, with 5 bases matching. The DNA sequence is as follows: TGTGCCAGCAGCGCCTTGAAGGGGTCTCCGAACACTGAAGCTTTCTTT. It specifies CASSALKGSPNTEAFF.